This record covers a single T cell receptor (beta chain). This CDR3 spans 15 amino acids. Germline CDR1 MNHEY, CDR2 SVGAGI. Unmatched junction bases numbered 7, after V lost 5 bases and J lost 3 bases. Profiling relied on immunoSEQ multiplex PCR, and the TCRdb table lists in-frame clones only, not all of them. Counted here are around 22,000 clones, around 71% occurring once; the ten biggest clones make up 3.2%. The data were taken from a study of radiotherapy plus CTLA-4 blockade in lung cancer. This chain links TRBV6-5 with TRBJ1-2; the match to TRBD1 covers 9 bases. The receptor's source is a human donor with non-small cell lung cancer whose response to radiotherapy plus ipilimumab could not be evaluated. Specimen: peripheral blood, collected from a patient treated with radiotherapy plus ipilimumab. The CDR3 is CASSVRDRVDYGYTF. CDR3 coding DNA: TGTGCCAGCAGTGTCCGGGACAGGGTTGACTATGGCTACACCTTC.